The 21 T cell receptor beta chains below all came from one sample that was sequenced in a study of cytomegalovirus exposure and HLA in healthy donors. PCR was performed using 60 Vbeta and 13 Jbeta primers. Method: immunoSEQ multiplex PCR; TCRdb's copy keeps in-frame clones and lacks some. The profile shows about 190,000 clones, around 83% of them singletons. What was sequenced was PBMCs. These receptors were taken from a woman younger than 30 in good health and CMV-seronegative.

The CDR3 region has the DNA TGTGCCAGCAGTGAGGAGGACAGGGTCGGCACTGAAGCTTTCTTT. Its protein is CASSEEDRVGTEAFF. This sequence joins TRBV6-4 and TRBJ1-1; 8 bases fit TRBD1. V was pared by 3 bases and J by 4 bases, with 7 bases of the junction left unmatched. The CDR3 has 15 residues. Germline CDR1 and CDR2: MRHNA and SNTAGT.

This chain joins TRBV6-5 and TRBJ2-7; TRBD1 is a possible D gene (5 bases). The V gene lost 4 bases and the J gene lost 5 bases, with 12 bases spanning the gap. There are 13 residues in the CDR3. The germline V gene has CDR1 MNHEY and CDR2 SVGAGI. The CDR3 is CASSSQPQDEQYF. CDR3 coding DNA: TGTGCCAGCAGTTCCCAGCCACAGGACGAGCAGTACTTC.

The chain has TRBV13 and TRBJ1-1, with D hard to call. Germline CDR1 PRHDT, CDR2 FYEKMQ (reference sequence). CDR3 size: 15 residues. The V and J ends lost 5 bases and 2 bases respectively, with 15 bases between them. The CDR3 loop reads CASSPHWAGNTEAFF. The CDR3 bases are TGTGCCAGCAGCCCCCATTGGGCGGGCAACACTGAAGCTTTCTTT. The variable domain in full, with the rest retrieved from reference TRBV13 and TRBJ1-1, is AAGVIQSPRHLIKEKRETATLKCYPIPRHDTVYWYQQGPGQDPQFLISFYEKMQSDKGSIPDRFSAQQFSDYHSELNMSSLELGDSALYFCASSPHWAGNTEAFFGQGTRLTVV.

Only one count was recorded for this clone. The J gene is TRBJ1-1, the V gene TRBV30; D call uncertain. The CDR3 has 15 residues. Per germline, CDR1 GTSNPN and CDR2 SVGIG (reference sequence). The ends were cut back, 3 bases at V and 6 bases at J, with 20 bases in the middle. The CDR3 DNA is TGTGCCTGGAGCGACGGCACTACCCACAACCCTGAAGCTTTCTTT. As protein: CAWSDGTTHNPEAFF. Using reference TRBV30 and TRBJ1-1 for the parts outside the CDR3, the full variable domain is SQTIHQWPATLVQPVGSPLSLECTVEGTSNPNLYWYRQAAGRGLQLLFYSVGIGQISSEVPQNLSASRPQDRQFILSSKKLLLSDSGFYLCAWSDGTTHNPEAFFGQGTRLTVV.

V usage is TRBV28 and J usage is TRBJ1-5; D possibly corresponds to TRBD1 (5 bases). From germline, CDR1 is MDHEN and CDR2 SYDVKM. This CDR3 has 12 amino acids. Trimming took off 5 bases at V and 7 bases at J, with 9 bases between the two ends. CDR3 sequence: CASSQGKQPQHF. In DNA, the CDR3 is TGTGCCAGCAGTCAGGGTAAGCAGCCCCAGCATTTT.

The chain is built from TRBV18 and TRBJ2-1; maybe TRBD2 (6 bases). The ends were cut back, 3 bases at V and 5 bases at J, with 11 bases in the middle. This CDR3 spans 14 amino acids. CDR1 KGHSH and CDR2 LQKENI come from the germline V gene. The CDR3 sequence is CASSPGLQDNEQFF. CDR3 sequence (DNA): TGTGCCAGCTCACCGGGACTCCAAGACAATGAGCAGTTCTTC.

The chain has TRBV6-4 and TRBJ1-1; 9 bases map to TRBD1. Looked up from germline, CDR1 is MRHNA and CDR2 is SNTAGT. The CDR3 has 14 residues. The J segment lost 3 bases and the V segment lost 6 bases, leaving 5 bases of the junction unmatched. CDR3 sequence reads: CASSQQGADTEAFF. Here the CDR3 DNA reads TGTGCCAGCAGCCAACAGGGGGCGGACACTGAAGCTTTCTTT.

V usage is TRBV11-3 and J usage is TRBJ2-1, with 12 positions matching TRBD2. Trimming removed 5 bases from V and 8 bases from J; junction bases left unmatched: 10. This CDR3 has 16 amino acids. Germline CDR1 and CDR2: SGHNT and YENEEA. The CDR3 loop reads CASSAGASGGADEQFF. DNA of the CDR3: TGTGCCAGCAGCGCAGGGGCTAGCGGGGGGGCAGATGAGCAGTTCTTC.

Comments on this clone: The same CDR3 also results from other DNA sequences found in this sample. V and J are TRBV7-3 and TRBJ2-1; tentatively, D is TRBD2 (6 bases). CDR1 and CDR2 (germline): SGHTA, FQGTGA. With 2 bases removed from V and 1 base from J, the gap between germline ends came to 6 bases. This CDR3 has 14 amino acids. The CDR3 spells CASSLRGSYNEQFF. DNA of the CDR3: TGTGCCAGCAGCTTACGGGGGTCCTACAATGAGCAGTTCTTC.

The V gene is TRBV9, the J gene TRBJ2-1; 9 bases agree with TRBD2. Per germline, CDR1 SGDLS and CDR2 YYNGEE. The CDR3 loop spans 15 amino acids. Unmatched junction bases numbered 7, after V lost 2 bases and J lost 7 bases. As DNA, the CDR3 is TGTGCCAGCAGCGTCGGGACTAGCTATTATAATGAGCAGTTCTTC. This encodes CASSVGTSYYNEQFF.

The gene calls are TRBV6-4 and TRBJ1-2, with 8 bases that match TRBD1. The CDR3 contains 13 residues. The junction had 8 bases not matched to a gene; V was cut back by 6 bases and J by 8 bases. The germline CDR1 and CDR2 sequences are MRHNA and SNTAGT. CDR3 bases: TGTGCCAGCAGAAAGACAGGGGATGGCGGCTACACCTTC. This gives the protein CASRKTGDGGYTF.

This chain links TRBV6-5 with TRBJ2-1; 8 nucleotides align to TRBD2. This CDR3 spans 15 amino acids. The V segment lost 0 bases and the J segment 10 bases; nucleotides outside the gene matches: 8. Per germline, CDR1 MNHEY and CDR2 SVGAGI. CDR3 protein: CASSYSQLAALEQFF. Here the CDR3 DNA reads TGTGCCAGCAGTTACTCGCAACTAGCGGCGTTAGAGCAGTTCTTC.

The chain couples TRBV7-9 to TRBJ2-1; D call uncertain. The germline V and J ends were trimmed by 0 bases and 15 bases, with 9 bases remaining between them. This CDR3 has 11 amino acids. Germline V CDR1 and CDR2: SEHNR, FQNEAQ (reference sequence). In DNA form, the CDR3 reads TGTGCCAGCAGCTTAGCGTTTTCCTGGTTCTTC. The encoded protein is CASSLAFSWFF.

CDR3 sequence reads: CASSLMVQGADEQYF. In nucleotides, the CDR3 is TGTGCCAGCAGTTTGATGGTACAGGGGGCCGACGAGCAGTACTTC. The chain joins TRBV28 to TRBJ2-7; TRBD1 matches at 9 bases. CDR1 MDHEN and CDR2 SYDVKM come from the germline V gene. This CDR3 contains 15 residues. V dropped 3 bases and J dropped 5; count of bases not matched to a gene: 8.

The chain uses TRBV6-5 and TRBJ1-5, with unresolved D. Per the germline V gene, CDR1 is MNHEY and CDR2 is SVGAGI. The CDR3 totals 14 residues. V was cut by 2 bases and J by 0 bases, with 5 bases left in between. The CDR3 nucleotides read TGTGCCAGCAGTTACGCAGATAGCAATCAGCCCCAGCATTTT. Its translation: CASSYADSNQPQHF.

The J gene is TRBJ1-5, the V gene TRBV6-4; the match to TRBD1 covers 11 bases. The CDR3 runs to 17 residues. V lost 5 bases and J lost 7; bases outside the gene matches: 13. In germline, CDR1 is MRHNA, CDR2 SNTAGT. This CDR3 reads CASSQDRGRRGCQPQHF. The CDR3 DNA sequence: TGTGCCAGCAGTCAGGACAGGGGGCGCCGAGGTTGCCAGCCCCAGCATTTT.

This clone was seen just once. This chain links TRBV30 with TRBJ2-1; no reliable D call. With 0 bases removed from V and 7 bases from J, the gap between germline ends came to 13 bases. The length of the CDR3 is 14 residues. Germline loops: CDR1 GTSNPN, CDR2 SVGIG (reference sequence). In DNA, the CDR3 is TGTGCCTGGAGTGTGACGGCGGCCATTAATGAGCAGTTCTTC. Translated, it gives CAWSVTAAINEQFF.

The chain is built from TRBV28 and TRBJ2-5, with 10 bases that match TRBD2. With the DNA end fitting TRBJ2-7 better, the J assignment may be wrong. The CDR3 consists of 16 residues. Looked up from germline, CDR1 is MDHEN and CDR2 is SYDVKM. In DNA form, the CDR3 reads TGTGCCAGCAGTTTATGGGCTAGCGGGAGCGGGCGCGAGCAGTACTTC. Protein: CASSLWASGSGREQYF.

CDR3 protein: CAWGGSPYNEQFF. CDR3 DNA: TGTGCCTGGGGCGGGTCCCCCTACAATGAGCAGTTCTTC. The rearrangement links TRBV30 to TRBJ2-1; tentatively, D is TRBD2 (5 bases). The V and J ends lost 5 bases and 2 bases respectively, with 10 bases between them. The CDR3 has 13 amino acids. Germline V CDR1 and CDR2: GTSNPN, SVGIG (reference sequence).

V usage is TRBV10-1 and J usage is TRBJ1-3; a possible D gene is TRBD1 (6 bases). V was clipped by 4 bases and J by 2 bases, with 9 bases between them. This CDR3 has 14 amino acids. Germline CDR1 reads WNHNN; CDR2 reads SYGVQD (reference sequence). The CDR3 reads CASSAGGPGNTIYF. CDR3 sequence (DNA): TGCGCCAGCAGTGCCGGGGGGCCTGGAAACACCATATATTTT.

This rearrangement joins TRBV30 to TRBJ2-7, with TRBD2 matching 7 bases. The CDR3 totals 12 residues. V lost 2 bases and J lost 3; bases outside the gene matches: 1. Germline V CDR1 and CDR2: GTSNPN, SVGIG (reference sequence). The CDR3 loop reads CAWSPGGYEQYF. In DNA, the CDR3 is TGTGCCTGGAGTCCGGGGGGCTACGAGCAGTACTTC.